This T cell receptor (beta chain) comes out of a study of blood T cell repertoires in COVID-19. Study details: The United States, Italy and Spain supplied acute and convalescent COVID-19 samples.

Here immunoSEQ multiplex PCR was the method, and the copy in TCRdb shows in-frame clones only, minus some. The sample includes roughly 200,000 clones, approximately 79% of them seen just once. The clonotype originates from a man aged 50-60 years who had recovered from COVID-19. Input material: peripheral blood.

The CDR3 sequence is CASSLGGRRVEQFF. As DNA, the CDR3 is TGTGCCAGCAGCTTAGGCGGGAGAAGGGTTGAGCAGTTCTTC. J is TRBJ2-1 and V is TRBV11-3, with TRBD2 matching 7 bases. From germline, CDR1 is SGHNT and CDR2 YENEEA. The CDR3 loop spans 14 amino acids. Germline trimming cut 1 base from V and 9 bases from J; bases unmatched to any gene: 6. Filled out from reference TRBV11-3 and TRBJ2-1, the complete variable domain reads EAGVVQSPRYKIIEKKQPVAFWCNPISGHNTLYWYLQNLGQGPELLIRYENEEAVDDSQLPKDRFSAERLKGVDSTLKIQPAELGDSAVYLCASSLGGRRVEQFFGPGTRLTVL.